A single sample gave rise to the 18 T cell receptor beta chains below, sequenced in a study of shared clonotypes between healthy human individuals (dated by TCRdb to between 2020 and 2021). Library preparation was by the immunoSEQ multiplex PCR assay. In TCRdb, the immuneACCESS table is reduced to in-frame sequences with V and J assigned. These tables do not hold every clone; where another copy was compared, an unresolved V gene accounts for under half, and the others remain unexplained. For this sample the table gives about 1 million clones, of which around 76% were detected only once. 1.2% to 1.5% of the sample lies in the top ten. The sample taken for sequencing was memory CD4+ T cells sorted from blood. The cell subset or site label, read with the paper, signifies: CD45RA-negative fraction. These receptors all stem from a man aged 18 to 30 in good health.

V is TRBV6-5 and J is TRBJ1-5; D is ambiguous. Germline loops: CDR1 MNHEY, CDR2 SVGAGI. The ends were cut back, 9 bases at V and 3 bases at J, with 12 bases in the middle. The CDR3 has 13 amino acids. The CDR3 reads CASSLRNNQPQHF. The CDR3 DNA sequence: TGTGCCAGTTCTTTAAGAAACAATCAGCCCCAGCATTTT.

Only a few counts were recorded for this clone. The gene calls are TRBV5-4 and TRBJ1-2; D remains unclear. Trimming removed 3 bases at V and 4 bases at J, with 10 bases between. CDR1 is SGHNT and CDR2 is YYREEE in the germline V gene (reference sequence). CDR3 length: 13 residues. CDR3 protein: CASSSTGIYGYTF. The DNA for the CDR3 is TGTGCCAGCAGCTCGACCGGTATCTATGGCTACACCTTC.

The chain recombines TRBV7-8 with TRBJ1-4; weak D call: TRBD1 (5 bases). Trimming took off 5 bases at V and 8 bases at J, with 15 bases between the two ends. The CDR3 spans 14 residues. Germline V gives CDR1 SGHVS, CDR2 FQNEAQ. This CDR3 reads CASSMSGSGEKLFF. DNA of the CDR3: TGTGCCAGCAGCATGTCAGGGTCGGGCGAAAAACTGTTTTTT.

As concerns this clone: This clone may be a read error of a much larger clone one base away. CDR3 sequence: CASSSPAGGHNKQFF. In DNA, the CDR3 is TGTGCCAGCAGTTCCCCAGCGGGGGGGCACAATAAGCAGTTCTTC. The chain recombines TRBV6-1 with TRBJ2-1; TRBD2 matches at 10 bases. The CDR3 is made up of 15 amino acids. The germline V gene has CDR1 MNHNS and CDR2 SASEGT.

The CDR3 region is CASSLVEGPNSPLHF. The CDR3 nucleotides are TGCGCCAGCAGCTTGGTTGAGGGTCCTAATTCACCCCTCCACTTT. This chain links TRBV5-1 with TRBJ1-6; D is undetermined. The CDR3 runs to 15 residues. The ends were cut back, 0 bases at V and 6 bases at J, with 10 bases in the middle. Germline lookup yields CDR1 SGHRS and CDR2 YFSETQ.

This clone appeared a single time. The rearrangement joins TRBV18 to TRBJ2-5; 7 bases map to TRBD2. After removal of 3 bases from V and 5 bases from J, the junction contained 6 bases not matched to a gene. CDR3 size: 14 residues. Germline assignment: CDR1 KGHSH and CDR2 LQKENI. The CDR3 nucleotides read TGTGCCAGCTCACCCCAGGAAGCGGGGGAGACCCAGTACTTC. This gives the protein CASSPQEAGETQYF.

The J gene is TRBJ1-5, the V gene TRBV18; a weak D match, TRBD1 (6 bases). Germline V gene data show CDR1 as KGHSH and CDR2 as LQKENI. V lost 3 bases and J lost 3, with 12 bases in between. This CDR3 comprises 15 residues. The CDR3 nucleotides are TGTGCCAGCTCACCGGGTCGGACAGACAATCAGCCCCAGCATTTT. Its translation: CASSPGRTDNQPQHF.

J is TRBJ2-1 and V is TRBV6-1, with 9 bases fitting TRBD2. Trimming took 1 base from V and 0 from J; bases not matched to a gene: 13. The CDR3 is made up of 20 amino acids. In germline, CDR1 is MNHNS, CDR2 SASEGT. The CDR3 DNA sequence: TGTGCCAGCAGTGAAGGTCTAACTAGCGGGTCATGGAGCTCCTACAATGAGCAGTTCTTC. This gives the protein CASSEGLTSGSWSSYNEQFF.

This chain uses TRBV6-5 with TRBJ2-1, with D unclear. The length of the CDR3 is 13 residues. Germline-derived CDR1 and CDR2 are MNHEY and SVGAGI. Trimming pared 8 bases from V and 0 bases from J, leaving 8 bases between. This CDR3 reads CASRSVSYNEQFF. CDR3 coding DNA: TGTGCCAGCCGTTCAGTCTCCTACAATGAGCAGTTCTTC.

There are a few counts of this clone. The V and J genes are TRBV19 and TRBJ2-1; TRBD1 is a possible D gene (5 bases). In germline, CDR1 is LNHDA, CDR2 SQIVND (reference sequence). Trimming took off 10 bases at V and 6 bases at J, with 13 bases between the two ends. This CDR3 has 12 amino acids. As DNA, the CDR3 is TGTGCCACCTCAGGGTCTGGCAATGAGCAGTTCTTC. It codes for CATSGSGNEQFF.

The chain recombines TRBV29-1 with TRBJ1-1, with TRBD1 as a possible D gene (6 bases). The length of the CDR3 is 14 residues. V dropped 6 bases and J dropped 1 base, with 15 bases sitting between them. Germline V gene sequence: CDR1 SQVTM, CDR2 ANQGSEA. CDR3 nucleotide sequence: TGCAGCGTGATGCCCCAGGGGAAGAACACTGAAGCTTTCTTT. Its protein product is CSVMPQGKNTEAFF.

In nucleotides, the CDR3 is TGTGCCTACGGGTGGGGGTCCGAGCAGTACTTC. This encodes CAYGWGSEQYF. V usage is TRBV30 and J usage is TRBJ2-7; D may be TRBD1 or TRBD2 (5 bases each). The CDR3 consists of 11 residues. Germline V gene data show CDR1 as GTSNPN and CDR2 as SVGIG (reference sequence). V gave up 7 bases and J gave up 6 bases, with 13 bases separating them.

As for this clone: Other DNA sequences in this sample translate to the same CDR3. The chain links TRBV5-1 to TRBJ1-6, with TRBD1 identical over 9 bases. The CDR3 consists of 14 residues. Trimming took 7 bases from V and 6 from J; bases not matched to a gene: 5. Germline lookup yields CDR1 SGHRS and CDR2 YFSETQ. This chain's CDR3 is CASSPGQGNSPLHF. For the CDR3, the DNA is TGCGCCAGCTCTCCGGGACAGGGTAATTCACCCCTCCACTTT.

The chain uses TRBV5-1 and TRBJ1-2, with D unresolved. Germline lookup yields CDR1 SGHRS and CDR2 YFSETQ. V was shortened by 0 bases and J by 5 bases, with 8 bases between the two germline ends. There are 13 residues in the CDR3. CDR3 nucleotide sequence: TGCGCCAGCAGCTTGGGGGCTCAGTATGGCTACACCTTC. Amino acids: CASSLGAQYGYTF.

CDR3 region: CASSENPGTTGQPQHF. The CDR3 bases are TGTGCCAGCAGTGAGAATCCTGGGACAACGGGTCAGCCCCAGCATTTT. J is TRBJ1-5 and V is TRBV2, with TRBD1 as a possible D gene (6 bases). CDR1 is SNHLY and CDR2 is FYNNEI in the germline V gene. This CDR3 spans 16 amino acids. V was pared by 3 bases and J by 6 bases, with 18 bases between.

The chain carries TRBV9 and TRBJ1-4; tentatively, D is TRBD1 (6 bases). Germline V lookup: CDR1 SGDLS, CDR2 YYNGEE. This CDR3 has 14 residues. V lost 4 bases to trimming and J lost 8 bases, with 15 bases between them. The CDR3 reads CASSQGFGSEKLFF. The CDR3 coding sequence is TGTGCCAGCAGCCAGGGGTTTGGAAGCGAAAAACTGTTTTTT. Looking up the rest from reference TRBV9 and TRBJ1-4 gives the full variable domain: DSGVTQTPKHLITATGQRVTLRCSPRSGDLSVYWYQQSLDQGLQFLIQYYNGEERAKGNILERFSAQQFPDLHSELNLSSLELGDSALYFCASSQGFGSEKLFFGSGTQLSVL.

V gene TRBV4-3 combines with J gene TRBJ2-5, with 16 bases that match TRBD2. The CDR3 is made up of 19 amino acids. V lost 0 bases, J lost 4 bases, and 8 bases stayed unmatched. Germline values: CDR1 LGHNA, CDR2 YSLEER. The CDR3 DNA sequence: TGCGCCAGCAGCCAAGATCTCAGGGGACTAGCGGGAGGGCCAGAGACCCAGTACTTC. Encoded protein: CASSQDLRGLAGGPETQYF.

The rearrangement uses TRBV4-3 and TRBJ2-3, with 10 bases aligning to TRBD2. Germline V gives CDR1 LGHNA, CDR2 YSLEER. The CDR3 consists of 16 residues. The V gene end was trimmed by 5 bases and the J gene end by 5 bases; junction bases not matched to a gene: 10. The CDR3 DNA reads as TGCGCCAGCAGCTATCGAGCGGGAGGGCAGGGAGATACGCAGTATTTT. Amino acid sequence: CASSYRAGGQGDTQYF.